The 10 T cell receptor beta chains below were found in one sample sequenced in a study of molecular identifiers for immune sequencing clone quantification. TCRdb passed the PCR reads through MiXCR, listing each CDR3 protein once. The sample lists under 800,000 distinct CDR3 sequences; 25% were seen once. Sequencing was carried out using naive CD8+ T cells from blood, with Jurkat cell RNA spiked in. Subset defined: FACS-sorted CD8+CD4-CCR7+CD45RA+ naive T cells. The source is a human donor in good health. Some libraries in this study had Jurkat cell RNA spiked in.

V usage is TRBV7-3 and J usage is TRBJ1-3; 8 nucleotides line up with TRBD1. This CDR3 region has 19 residues. The trim removed 7 bases at V and 4 bases at J, leaving 21 bases unmatched. Looked up from germline, CDR1 is SGHTA and CDR2 is FQGTGA. The CDR3 loop is CASTLPGGPSQGTGNTIYF. The CDR3 nucleotides are TGTGCCAGCACCCTCCCAGGGGGCCCATCTCAAGGTACAGGAAACACCATATATTTT.

This clonotype appeared many times. The chain is built from TRBV28 and TRBJ1-1; tentatively, D is TRBD1 (5 bases). The germline gives CDR1 MDHEN, CDR2 SYDVKM. Trimming pared 6 bases from V and 3 bases from J, leaving 35 bases between. The CDR3 has 21 amino acids. The CDR3 coding sequence is TGTGCCAGCAGCCAAGACCTGACTGTATTAAAACAGGAAGAGGAAGACACTGAAGCTTTCTTT. It yields the protein CASSQDLTVLKQEEEDTEAFF.

This clonotype has a handful of counts. The V gene is TRBV7-9, the J gene TRBJ2-7; 9 nucleotides agree with TRBD1. The J segment lost 2 bases and the V segment lost 0 bases, leaving 5 bases of the junction unmatched. Germline CDR1 reads SEHNR; CDR2 reads FQNEAQ (reference sequence). The length of the CDR3 is 16 residues. The CDR3 nucleotides read TGTGCCAGCAGCTTAGCCGGGACAGGGAGGGCCTACGAGCAGTACTTC. As protein: CASSLAGTGRAYEQYF.

Notes on this clonotype: A much larger clone sits a single nucleotide away, making a read error possible. This rearrangement joins TRBV20-1 to TRBJ2-3; 10 bases are a match to TRBD2. Per the germline V gene, CDR1 is DFQATT and CDR2 is SNEGSKA (reference sequence). The CDR3 consists of 17 residues. CDR3 coding DNA: TGCGGTGCTAGAGTTGCCGGACTAGCGGTCTACACAGATACGCAGTATTTT. Translating gives CGARVAGLAVYTDTQYF.

This clonotype was picked up many times. The chain combines TRBV5-4 with TRBJ1-2; D remains unclear. The germline V and J ends were trimmed by 4 bases and 8 bases, with 18 bases remaining between them. Germline V gene sequence: CDR1 SGHNT, CDR2 YYREEE (reference sequence). The CDR3 length is 14 residues. The CDR3 reads CASSLGYQVEGYTF. The CDR3 DNA is TGTGCCAGCAGCCTGGGCTACCAGGTAGAAGGCTACACCTTC.

In its sample, this clonotype was seen many times. The V and J genes are TRBV7-2 and TRBJ2-7, with D perhaps TRBD2 (6 bases). The CDR3 loop spans 16 amino acids. Between the trimmed V and J ends, which lost 5 bases and 2 bases, there was a span of 19 bases. The germline gives CDR1 SGHTA, CDR2 FQGNSA. CDR3 sequence: CASSHNPGTQPYEQYF. The CDR3 bases are TGTGCCAGCAGCCACAACCCCGGGACTCAGCCCTACGAGCAGTACTTC.

Comment on this clonotype: Being one base from a much bigger clone, this may be a read error. The chain is built from TRBV2 and TRBJ1-1; a possible D gene is TRBD1 (5 bases). The CDR3 loop spans 15 amino acids. Germline CDR1 is SNHLY and CDR2 is FYNNEI. The germline V and J ends were trimmed by 1 base and 6 bases, with 15 bases remaining between them. The CDR3 is CASSEGWQGDAEAFF. CDR3 bases: TGTGCCAGCAGTGAAGGTTGGCAGGGTGACGCTGAAGCTTTCTTT.

The V call is TRBV19, the J call TRBJ2-7, with D perhaps assigned TRBD1 or TRBD2 (5 bases each). V lost 9 bases, J lost 1 base, and 19 bases lay in between. This CDR3 has 15 amino acids. Germline values: CDR1 LNHDA, CDR2 SQIVND (reference sequence). The CDR3 DNA reads as TGTGCCAGCGAGGGGATAGTCCAGGGATCCTACGAGCAGTACTTC. Amino acid sequence: CASEGIVQGSYEQYF.

The chain combines TRBV5-6 with TRBJ2-7, with a weak D call TRBD1 (5 bases). V shed 0 bases and J shed 3 bases, with 16 bases lying between them. This CDR3 contains 16 residues. Per the germline V gene, CDR1 is SGHDT and CDR2 is YYEEEE. CDR3 nucleotide sequence: TGTGCCAGCAGCTTGGCCGCCTCTGTGACAGACTACGAGCAGTACTTC. It encodes CASSLAASVTDYEQYF.

This clonotype came up many times. The rearrangement links TRBV7-6 to TRBJ2-3; D gene uncertain. CDR3 length equals 13 residues. Trimming left V 2 bases short and J 5 bases short, with 8 bases between. CDR1 is SGHVS, CDR2 FNYEAQ, per germline. The CDR3 sequence is CASSLTRLDTQYF. The CDR3 region has the DNA TGTGCCAGCAGCTTAACCAGACTAGATACGCAGTATTTT.